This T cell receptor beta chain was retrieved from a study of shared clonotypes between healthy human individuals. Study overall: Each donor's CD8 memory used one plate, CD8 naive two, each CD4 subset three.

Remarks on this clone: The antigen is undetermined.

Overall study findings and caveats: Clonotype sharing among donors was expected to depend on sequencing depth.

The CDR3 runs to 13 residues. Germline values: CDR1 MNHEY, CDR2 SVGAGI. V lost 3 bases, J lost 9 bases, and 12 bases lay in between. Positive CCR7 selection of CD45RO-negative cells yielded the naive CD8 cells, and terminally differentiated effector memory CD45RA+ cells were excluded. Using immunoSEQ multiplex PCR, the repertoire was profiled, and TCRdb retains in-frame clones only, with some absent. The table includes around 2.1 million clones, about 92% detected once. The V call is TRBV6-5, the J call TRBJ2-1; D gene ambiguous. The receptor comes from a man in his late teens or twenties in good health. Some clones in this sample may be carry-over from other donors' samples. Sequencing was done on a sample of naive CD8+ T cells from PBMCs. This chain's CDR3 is CASSYSNFGEQFF. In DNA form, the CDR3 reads TGTGCCAGCAGTTATTCTAACTTCGGTGAGCAGTTCTTC.